This TCR beta chain was documented in a study of T cell repertoires in ileal Crohn's disease. This clone has just a few counts. Profiled with immunoSEQ multiplex PCR; TCRdb holds only in-frame clones, not every one. The sample lists approximately 8,000 clones, roughly 76% seen once, with approximately 4.4% in the top ten. Germline-derived CDR1 and CDR2 are DFQATT and SNEGSKA (reference sequence). The CDR3 has 11 residues. Deletions cut 4 bases from V and 10 bases from J, with 13 bases between. This clonotype originated in an adult with Crohn's disease. The V gene is TRBV20-1, the J gene TRBJ1-1, with D maybe TRBD1 (6 bases). The source material was ileal tissue. CDR3 nucleotide sequence: TGCAGTGCTAAGGACAGTCTTGGAGCTTTCTTT. It specifies CSAKDSLGAFF.